This record concerns one TCR beta chain sequence. The germline V gene encodes CDR1 DFQATT and CDR2 SNEGSKA (reference sequence). The CDR3 consists of 11 residues. V was trimmed by 6 bases and J by 6 bases, leaving 9 bases between them. This specimen comes from a study of blood T cell repertoires in COVID-19. Study context: Donors in the United States, Italy and Spain gave samples during acute or convalescent COVID-19. Sources were T cells, B-cell-depleted T cells, or PBMCs; the material itself was cDNA or gDNA.

In the authors' workflow: Cell counts per sample came from amplifying reference gene primers. TCRdb's copy holds only in-frame clones and misses some; the assay was immunoSEQ multiplex PCR. That table is the source of V, J and clone size, and D and trimming were worked out from the DNA. The table includes over 150,000 clones, more than 75% detected once. The sequence derives from a man aged 35-49 years with active or convalescent COVID-19. The sample consisted of peripheral blood. The chain couples TRBV20-1 to TRBJ2-4; D is unclear. The CDR3 region has the DNA TGCAGTGCCCCGACGGGAAACATTCAGTACTTC. Protein sequence: CSAPTGNIQYF.